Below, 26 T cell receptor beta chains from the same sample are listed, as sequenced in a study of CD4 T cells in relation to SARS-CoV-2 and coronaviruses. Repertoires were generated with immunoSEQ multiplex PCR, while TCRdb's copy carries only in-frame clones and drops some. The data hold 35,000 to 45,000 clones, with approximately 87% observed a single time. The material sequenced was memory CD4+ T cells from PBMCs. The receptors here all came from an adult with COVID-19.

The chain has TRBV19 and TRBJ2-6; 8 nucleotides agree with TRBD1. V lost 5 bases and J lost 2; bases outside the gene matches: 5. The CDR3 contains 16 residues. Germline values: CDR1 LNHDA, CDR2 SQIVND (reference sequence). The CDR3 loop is CASSPSTGAGANVLTF. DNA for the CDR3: TGTGCCAGTAGTCCCTCGACAGGGGCTGGGGCCAACGTCCTGACTTTC. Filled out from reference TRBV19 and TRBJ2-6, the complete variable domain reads DGGITQSPKYLFRKEGQNVTLSCEQNLNHDAMYWYRQDPGQGLRLIYYSQIVNDFQKGDIAEGYSVSREKKESFPLTVTSAQKNPTAFYLCASSPSTGAGANVLTFGAGSRLTVL.

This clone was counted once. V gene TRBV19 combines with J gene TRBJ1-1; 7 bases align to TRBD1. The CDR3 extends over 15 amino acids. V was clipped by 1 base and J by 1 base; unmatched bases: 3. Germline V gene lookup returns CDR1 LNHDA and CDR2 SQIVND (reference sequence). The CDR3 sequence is CASSIARQGNTEAFF. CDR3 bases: TGTGCCAGTAGTATAGCCCGACAGGGGAACACTGAAGCTTTCTTT. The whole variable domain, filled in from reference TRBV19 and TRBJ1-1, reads DGGITQSPKYLFRKEGQNVTLSCEQNLNHDAMYWYRQDPGQGLRLIYYSQIVNDFQKGDIAEGYSVSREKKESFPLTVTSAQKNPTAFYLCASSIARQGNTEAFFGQGTRLTVV.

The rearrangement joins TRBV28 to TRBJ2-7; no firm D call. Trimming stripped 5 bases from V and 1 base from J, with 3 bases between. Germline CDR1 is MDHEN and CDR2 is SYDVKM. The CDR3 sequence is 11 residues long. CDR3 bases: TGTGCCAGCAGTCGATCCTACGAGCAGTACTTC. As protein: CASSRSYEQYF.

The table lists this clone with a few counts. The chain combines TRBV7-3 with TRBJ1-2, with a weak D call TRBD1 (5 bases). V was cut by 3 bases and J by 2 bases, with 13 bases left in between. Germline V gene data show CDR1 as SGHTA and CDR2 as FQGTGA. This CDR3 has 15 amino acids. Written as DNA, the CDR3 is TGTGCCAGCAGCTTCCTTGGGGGAGGAAACTATGGCTACACCTTC. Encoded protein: CASSFLGGGNYGYTF.

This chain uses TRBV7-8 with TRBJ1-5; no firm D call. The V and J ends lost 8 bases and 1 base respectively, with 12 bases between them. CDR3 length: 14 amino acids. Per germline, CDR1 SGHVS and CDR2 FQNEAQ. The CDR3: CASHALGSNQPQHF. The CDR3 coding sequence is TGTGCCAGCCACGCCCTGGGGAGCAATCAGCCCCAGCATTTT.

The CDR3 bases are TGTGCCAGCACCCAAACTCTGAGCTCCTACAATGAGCAGTTCTTC. This sequence encodes CASTQTLSSYNEQFF. The rearrangement uses TRBV6-6 and TRBJ2-1; D gene uncertain. This CDR3 has 15 amino acids. Germline-derived CDR1 and CDR2 are MNHNY and SVGAGI (reference sequence). The V end was cut by 7 bases, the J end by 0 bases, with 13 bases between.

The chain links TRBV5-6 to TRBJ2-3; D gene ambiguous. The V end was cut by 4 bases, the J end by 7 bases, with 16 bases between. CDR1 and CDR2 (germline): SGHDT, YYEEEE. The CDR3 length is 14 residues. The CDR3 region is CASSLRIGGYTQYF. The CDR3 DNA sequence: TGTGCCAGCAGCCTGAGAATTGGTGGCTATACGCAGTATTTT.

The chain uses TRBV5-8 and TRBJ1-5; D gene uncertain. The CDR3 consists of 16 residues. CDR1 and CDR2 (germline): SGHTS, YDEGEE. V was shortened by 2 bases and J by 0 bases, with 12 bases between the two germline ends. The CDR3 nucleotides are TGTGCCAGCAGCTTTAGGGCAGCTTATAGCAATCAGCCCCAGCATTTT. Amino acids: CASSFRAAYSNQPQHF.

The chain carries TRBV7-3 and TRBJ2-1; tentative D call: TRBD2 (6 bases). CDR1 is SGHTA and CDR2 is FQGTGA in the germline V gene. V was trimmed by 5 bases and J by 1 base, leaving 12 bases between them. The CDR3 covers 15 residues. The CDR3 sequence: CASSRGAGSYNEQFF. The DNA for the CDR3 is TGTGCCAGCAGCCGCGGGGCAGGTTCCTACAATGAGCAGTTCTTC.

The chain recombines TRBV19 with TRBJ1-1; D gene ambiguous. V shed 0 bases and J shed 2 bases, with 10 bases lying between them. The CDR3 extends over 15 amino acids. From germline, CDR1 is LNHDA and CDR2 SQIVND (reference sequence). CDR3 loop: CASSIDAQTNTEAFF. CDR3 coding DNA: TGTGCCAGTAGTATAGACGCCCAGACCAACACTGAAGCTTTCTTT. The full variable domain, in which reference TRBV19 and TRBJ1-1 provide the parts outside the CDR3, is DGGITQSPKYLFRKEGQNVTLSCEQNLNHDAMYWYRQDPGQGLRLIYYSQIVNDFQKGDIAEGYSVSREKKESFPLTVTSAQKNPTAFYLCASSIDAQTNTEAFFGQGTRLTVV.

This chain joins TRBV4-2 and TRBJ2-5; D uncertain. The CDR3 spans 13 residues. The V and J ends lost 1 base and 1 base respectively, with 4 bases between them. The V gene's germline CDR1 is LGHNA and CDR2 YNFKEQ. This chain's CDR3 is CASSQGTQETQYF. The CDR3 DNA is TGTGCCAGCAGCCAAGGAACCCAAGAGACCCAGTACTTC.

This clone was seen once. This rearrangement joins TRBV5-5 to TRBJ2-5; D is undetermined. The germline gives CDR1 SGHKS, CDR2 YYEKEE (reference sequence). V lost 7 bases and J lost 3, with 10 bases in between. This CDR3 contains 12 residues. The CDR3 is CASRRPEETQYF. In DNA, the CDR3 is TGTGCCAGCCGACGCCCCGAAGAGACCCAGTACTTC.

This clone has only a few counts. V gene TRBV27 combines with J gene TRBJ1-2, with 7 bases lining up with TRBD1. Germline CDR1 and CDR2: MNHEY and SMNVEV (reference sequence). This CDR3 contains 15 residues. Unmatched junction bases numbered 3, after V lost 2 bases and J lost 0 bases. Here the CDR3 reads CASSLRDSTNYGYTF. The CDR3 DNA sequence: TGTGCCAGCAGTTTACGGGACAGTACTAACTATGGCTACACCTTC.

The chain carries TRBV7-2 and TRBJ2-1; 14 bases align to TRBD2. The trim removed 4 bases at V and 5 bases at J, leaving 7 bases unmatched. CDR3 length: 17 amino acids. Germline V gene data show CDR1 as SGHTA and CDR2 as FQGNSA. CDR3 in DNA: TGTGCCAGCAGCTCTGGACTAGCGGGGGGCGGAAACAATGAGCAGTTCTTC. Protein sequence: CASSSGLAGGGNNEQFF.

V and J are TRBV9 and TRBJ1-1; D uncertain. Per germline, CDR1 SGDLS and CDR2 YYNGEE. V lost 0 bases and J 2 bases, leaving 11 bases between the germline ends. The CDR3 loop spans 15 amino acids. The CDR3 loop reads CASSVATRLNTEAFF. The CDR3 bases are TGTGCCAGCAGCGTAGCTACCCGGCTTAACACTGAAGCTTTCTTT.

In DNA, the CDR3 is TGTGCCAGCAGCTTGGACCACCGGACAGCTAACTATGGCTACACCTTC. Its translation: CASSLDHRTANYGYTF. This sequence joins TRBV7-6 and TRBJ1-2; TRBD1 might be the D (6 bases). The CDR3 has 16 amino acids. Trimming cost V 3 bases and J 0 bases, with 14 bases left between them. The germline gives CDR1 SGHVS, CDR2 FNYEAQ.

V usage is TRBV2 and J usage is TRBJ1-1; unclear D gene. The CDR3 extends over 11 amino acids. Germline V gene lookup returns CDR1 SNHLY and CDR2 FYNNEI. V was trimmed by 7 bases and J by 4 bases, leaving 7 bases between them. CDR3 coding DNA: TGTGCCAGCACGGTGGGCACTGAAGCTTTCTTT. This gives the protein CASTVGTEAFF.

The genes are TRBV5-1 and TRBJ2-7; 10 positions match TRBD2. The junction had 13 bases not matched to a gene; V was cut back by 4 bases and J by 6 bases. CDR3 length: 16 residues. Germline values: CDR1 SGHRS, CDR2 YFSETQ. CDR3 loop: CASSPSLLAGGGEQYF. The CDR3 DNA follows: TGCGCCAGCAGCCCGAGCCTGTTAGCGGGGGGAGGCGAGCAGTACTTC.

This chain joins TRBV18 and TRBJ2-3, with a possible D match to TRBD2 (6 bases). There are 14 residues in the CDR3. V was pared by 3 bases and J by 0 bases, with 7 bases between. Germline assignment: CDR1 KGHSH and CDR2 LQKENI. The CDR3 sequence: CASSPTRSTDTQYF. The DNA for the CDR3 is TGTGCCAGCTCACCGACTAGGAGCACAGATACGCAGTATTTT.

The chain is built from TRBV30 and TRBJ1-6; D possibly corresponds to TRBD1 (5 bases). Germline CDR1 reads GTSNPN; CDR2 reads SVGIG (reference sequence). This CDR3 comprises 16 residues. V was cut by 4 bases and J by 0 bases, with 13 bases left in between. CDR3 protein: CAWTPGGSSYNSPLHF. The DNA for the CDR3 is TGTGCCTGGACCCCGGGGGGGAGCTCCTATAATTCACCCCTCCACTTT.

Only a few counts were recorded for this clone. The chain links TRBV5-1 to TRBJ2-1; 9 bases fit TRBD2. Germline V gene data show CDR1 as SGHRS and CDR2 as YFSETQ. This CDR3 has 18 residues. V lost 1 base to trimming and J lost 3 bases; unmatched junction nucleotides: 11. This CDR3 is CASSLLLVSSGVYNEQFF. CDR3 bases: TGCGCCAGCAGCTTGTTACTCGTGTCTAGCGGGGTCTACAATGAGCAGTTCTTC.

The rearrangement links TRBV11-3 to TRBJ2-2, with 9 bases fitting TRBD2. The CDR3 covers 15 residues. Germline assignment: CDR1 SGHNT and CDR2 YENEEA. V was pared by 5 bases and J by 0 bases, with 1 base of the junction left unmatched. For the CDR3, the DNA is TGTGCCAGCAGCCGCGGGGGGGCGAACACCGGGGAGCTGTTTTTT. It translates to CASSRGGANTGELFF.

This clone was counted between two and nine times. The CDR3 region is CASSVDTGTGSYEQYF. DNA of the CDR3: TGTGCCAGCAGCGTAGATACCGGGACGGGGAGCTACGAGCAGTACTTC. This chain links TRBV9 with TRBJ2-7; D possibly uses TRBD1 or TRBD2 (5 bases each). The CDR3 has 16 amino acids. The V gene lost 0 bases and the J gene lost 3 bases, with 16 bases spanning the gap. CDR1 and CDR2 (germline): SGDLS, YYNGEE.

CDR3 sequence (DNA): TGTGCCAGCTCACCAAGCTTTCAGGGGGCAGTTGTTGGCTACACCTTC. Amino acid sequence: CASSPSFQGAVVGYTF. J is TRBJ1-2 and V is TRBV18; 8 nucleotides line up with TRBD1. The germline V gene has CDR1 KGHSH and CDR2 LQKENI. J gave up 7 bases and V 2 bases, and 12 bases lay outside the gene matches. The CDR3 consists of 16 residues. The full variable domain, its missing parts supplied by reference TRBV18 and TRBJ1-2, is NAGVMQNPRHLVRRRGQEARLRCSPMKGHSHVYWYRQLPEEGLKFMVYLQKENIIDESGMPKERFSAEFPKEGPSILRIQQVVRGDSAAYFCASSPSFQGAVVGYTFGSGTRLTVV.

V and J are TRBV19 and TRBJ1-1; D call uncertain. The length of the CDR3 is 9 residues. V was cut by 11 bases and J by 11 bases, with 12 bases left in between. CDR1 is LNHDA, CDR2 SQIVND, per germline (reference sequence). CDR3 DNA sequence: TGTGCCCCGTCTGGAGGGGCTTTCTTT. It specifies CAPSGGAFF.

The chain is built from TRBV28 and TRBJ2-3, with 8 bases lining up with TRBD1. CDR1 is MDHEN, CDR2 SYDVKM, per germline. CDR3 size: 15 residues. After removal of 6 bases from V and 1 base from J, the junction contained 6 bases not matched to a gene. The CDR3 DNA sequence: TGTGCCAGCAGGGAGGGACAGGCCGGCACAGATACGCAGTATTTT. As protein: CASREGQAGTDTQYF.